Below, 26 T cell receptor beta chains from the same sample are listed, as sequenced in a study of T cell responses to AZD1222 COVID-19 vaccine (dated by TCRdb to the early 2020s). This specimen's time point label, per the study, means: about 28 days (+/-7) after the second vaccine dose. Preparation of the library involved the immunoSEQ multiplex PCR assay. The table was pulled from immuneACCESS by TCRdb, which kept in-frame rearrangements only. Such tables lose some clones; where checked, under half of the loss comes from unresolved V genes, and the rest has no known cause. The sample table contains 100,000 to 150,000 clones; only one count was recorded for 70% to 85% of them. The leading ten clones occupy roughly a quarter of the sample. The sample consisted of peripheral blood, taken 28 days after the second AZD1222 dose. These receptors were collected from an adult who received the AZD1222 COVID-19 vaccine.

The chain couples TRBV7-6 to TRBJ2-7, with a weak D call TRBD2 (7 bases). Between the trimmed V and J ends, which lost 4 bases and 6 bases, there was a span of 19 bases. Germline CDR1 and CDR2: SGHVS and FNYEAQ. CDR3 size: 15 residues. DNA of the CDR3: TGTGCCAGCAGCTCGTTGGCGGGGGCCAGCGGCGAGCAGTACTTC. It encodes CASSSLAGASGEQYF. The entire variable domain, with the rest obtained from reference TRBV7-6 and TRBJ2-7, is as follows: GAGVSQSPRYKVTKRGQDVALRCDPISGHVSLYWYRQALGQGPEFLTYFNYEAQQDKSGLPNDRFSAERPEGSISTLTIQRTEQRDSAMYRCASSSLAGASGEQYFGPGTRLTVT.

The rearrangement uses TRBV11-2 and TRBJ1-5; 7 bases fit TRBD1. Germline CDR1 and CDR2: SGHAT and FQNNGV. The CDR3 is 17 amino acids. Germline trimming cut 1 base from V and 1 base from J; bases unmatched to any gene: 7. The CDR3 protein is CASSLGGAQGSNQPQHF. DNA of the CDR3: TGTGCCAGCAGCTTAGGGGGGGCACAGGGGAGCAATCAGCCCCAGCATTTT. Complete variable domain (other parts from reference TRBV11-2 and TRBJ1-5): EAGVAQSPRYKIIEKRQSVAFWCNPISGHATLYWYQQILGQGPKLLIQFQNNGVVDDSQLPKDRFSAERLKGVDSTLKIQPAKLEDSAVYLCASSLGGAQGSNQPQHFGDGTRLSIL.

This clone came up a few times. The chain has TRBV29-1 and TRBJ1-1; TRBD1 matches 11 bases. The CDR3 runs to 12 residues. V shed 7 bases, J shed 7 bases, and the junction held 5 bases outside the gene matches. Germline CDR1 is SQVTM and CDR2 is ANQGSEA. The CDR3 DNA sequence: TGCAGCGCCTCCGGGACAGGGGGTGAAGCTTTCTTT. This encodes CSASGTGGEAFF.

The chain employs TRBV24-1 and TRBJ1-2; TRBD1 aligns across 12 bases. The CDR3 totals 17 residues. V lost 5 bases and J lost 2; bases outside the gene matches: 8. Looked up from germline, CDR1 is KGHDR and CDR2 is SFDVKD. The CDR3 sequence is CATSGGTGGSENYGYTF. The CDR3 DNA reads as TGTGCCACCAGTGGGGGGACAGGGGGCTCGGAAAACTATGGCTACACCTTC.

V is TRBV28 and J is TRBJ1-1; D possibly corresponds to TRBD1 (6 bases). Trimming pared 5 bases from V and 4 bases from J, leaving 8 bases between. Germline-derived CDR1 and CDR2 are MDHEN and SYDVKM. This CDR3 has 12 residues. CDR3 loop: CASSQGTTEAFF. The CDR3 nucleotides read TGTGCCAGCAGTCAGGGGACCACTGAAGCTTTCTTT.

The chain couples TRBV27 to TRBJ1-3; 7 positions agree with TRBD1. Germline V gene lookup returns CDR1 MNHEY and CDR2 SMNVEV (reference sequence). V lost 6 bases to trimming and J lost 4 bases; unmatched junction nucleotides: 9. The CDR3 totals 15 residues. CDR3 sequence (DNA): TGTGCCAGCAGGCCTGACAGGGCAGCGGGAAACACCATATATTTT. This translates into CASRPDRAAGNTIYF.

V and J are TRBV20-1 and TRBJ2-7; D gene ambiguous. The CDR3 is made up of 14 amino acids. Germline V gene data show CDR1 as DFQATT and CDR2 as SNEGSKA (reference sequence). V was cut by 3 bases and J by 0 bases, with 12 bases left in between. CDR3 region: CSASPFRSSYEQYF. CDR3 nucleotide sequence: TGCAGTGCTAGTCCTTTCAGGAGCTCCTACGAGCAGTACTTC.

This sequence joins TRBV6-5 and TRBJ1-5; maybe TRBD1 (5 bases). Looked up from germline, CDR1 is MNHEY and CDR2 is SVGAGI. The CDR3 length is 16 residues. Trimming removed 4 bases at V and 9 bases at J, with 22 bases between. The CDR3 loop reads CASSWEGAPLYLPQHF. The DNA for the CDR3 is TGTGCCAGCAGTTGGGAAGGGGCCCCGCTTTATTTGCCCCAGCATTTT.

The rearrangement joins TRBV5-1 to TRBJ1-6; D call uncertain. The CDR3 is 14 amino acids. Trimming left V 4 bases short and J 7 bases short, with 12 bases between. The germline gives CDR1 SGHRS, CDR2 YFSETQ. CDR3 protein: CASSTAPGNSPLHF. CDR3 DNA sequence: TGCGCCAGCAGCACCGCCCCAGGCAATTCACCCCTCCACTTT.

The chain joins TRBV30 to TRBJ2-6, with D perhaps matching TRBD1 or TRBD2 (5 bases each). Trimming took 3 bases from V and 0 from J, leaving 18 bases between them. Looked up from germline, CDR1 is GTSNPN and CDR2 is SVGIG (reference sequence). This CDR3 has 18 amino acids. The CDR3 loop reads CAWRKMRGSSSGANVLTF. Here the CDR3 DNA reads TGTGCCTGGAGAAAGATGAGGGGCTCCTCCTCTGGGGCCAACGTCCTGACTTTC.

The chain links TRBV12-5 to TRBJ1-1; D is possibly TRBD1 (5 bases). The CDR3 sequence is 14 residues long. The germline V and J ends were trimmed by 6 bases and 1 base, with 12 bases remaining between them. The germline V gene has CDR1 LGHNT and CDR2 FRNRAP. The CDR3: CASGSGWRNTEAFF. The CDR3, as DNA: TGTGCTAGTGGCTCAGGGTGGCGGAACACTGAAGCTTTCTTT.

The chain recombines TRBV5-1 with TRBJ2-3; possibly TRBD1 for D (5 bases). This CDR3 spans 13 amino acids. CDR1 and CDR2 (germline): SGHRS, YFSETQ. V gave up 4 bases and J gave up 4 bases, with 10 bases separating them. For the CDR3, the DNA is TGCGCCAGCAGCGGCGCAGGGTCAGATACGCAGTATTTT. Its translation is CASSGAGSDTQYF.

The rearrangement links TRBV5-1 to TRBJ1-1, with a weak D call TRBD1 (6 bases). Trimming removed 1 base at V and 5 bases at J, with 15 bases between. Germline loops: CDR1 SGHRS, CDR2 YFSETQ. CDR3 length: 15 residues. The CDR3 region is CASSLLGQRGTEAFF. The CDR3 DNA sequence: TGCGCCAGCAGCTTGCTCGGACAGAGGGGGACTGAAGCTTTCTTT.

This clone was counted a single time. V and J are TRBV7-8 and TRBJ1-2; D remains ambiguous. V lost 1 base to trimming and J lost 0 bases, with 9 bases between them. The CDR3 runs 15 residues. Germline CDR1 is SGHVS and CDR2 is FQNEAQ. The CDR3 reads CASSLVGMANYGYTF. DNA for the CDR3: TGTGCCAGCAGCTTAGTGGGTATGGCTAACTATGGCTACACCTTC.

The CDR3 DNA follows: TGTGCCAGTAGTCCGACAGGGTTGAAGACCCAGTACTTC. It specifies CASSPTGLKTQYF. The chain recombines TRBV19 with TRBJ2-5, with 7 bases lining up with TRBD1. V trimming: 5 bases; J trimming: 6 bases; junction bases outside the gene matches: 6. This CDR3 region has 13 residues. Germline assignment: CDR1 LNHDA and CDR2 SQIVND (reference sequence).

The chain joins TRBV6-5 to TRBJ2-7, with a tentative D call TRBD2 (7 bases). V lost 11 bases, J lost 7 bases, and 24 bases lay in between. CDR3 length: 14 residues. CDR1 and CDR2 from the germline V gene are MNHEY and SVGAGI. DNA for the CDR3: TGTGCCTCCTTTCAGGGGAGGGGATTATATGAGCAGTACTTC. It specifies CASFQGRGLYEQYF.

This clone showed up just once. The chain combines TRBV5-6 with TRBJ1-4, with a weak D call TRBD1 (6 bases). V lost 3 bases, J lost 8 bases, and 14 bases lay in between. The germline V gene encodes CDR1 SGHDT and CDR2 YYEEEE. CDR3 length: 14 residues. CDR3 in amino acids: CASSSGQHLEKLFF. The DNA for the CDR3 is TGTGCCAGCAGCTCTGGACAGCACTTGGAAAAACTGTTTTTT.

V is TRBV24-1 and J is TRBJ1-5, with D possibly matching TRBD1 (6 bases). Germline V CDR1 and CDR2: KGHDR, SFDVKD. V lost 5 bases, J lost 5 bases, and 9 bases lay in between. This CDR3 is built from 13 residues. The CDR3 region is CATSGKGDQPQHF. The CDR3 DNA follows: TGTGCCACCAGTGGCAAGGGGGATCAGCCCCAGCATTTT.

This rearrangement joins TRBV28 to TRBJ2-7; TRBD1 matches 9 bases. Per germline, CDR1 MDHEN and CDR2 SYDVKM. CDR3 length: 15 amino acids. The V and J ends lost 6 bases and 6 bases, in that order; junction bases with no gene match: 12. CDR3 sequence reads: CASSPIGDRDGEQYF. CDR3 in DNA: TGTGCCAGCAGCCCGATCGGGGACAGGGATGGCGAGCAGTACTTC.

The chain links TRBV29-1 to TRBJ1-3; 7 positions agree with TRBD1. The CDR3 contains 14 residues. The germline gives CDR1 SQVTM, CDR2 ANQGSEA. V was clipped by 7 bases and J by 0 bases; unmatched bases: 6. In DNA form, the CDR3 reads TGCAGCGCCGTCCGGGACAGCTCTGGAAACACCATATATTTT. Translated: CSAVRDSSGNTIYF.

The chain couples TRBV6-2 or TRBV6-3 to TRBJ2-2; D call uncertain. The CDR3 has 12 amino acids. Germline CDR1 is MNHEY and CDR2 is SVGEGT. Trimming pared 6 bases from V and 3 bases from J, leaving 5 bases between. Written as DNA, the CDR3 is TGTGCCAGCAGCTTATACACCGGGGAGCTGTTTTTT. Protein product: CASSLYTGELFF.

This CDR3 reads CASRDRGYGYTF. The CDR3 DNA is TGTGCCAGCAGGGACAGGGGTTATGGCTACACCTTC. The rearrangement joins TRBV12-3 or TRBV12-4 to TRBJ1-2; 9 bases map to TRBD1. This CDR3 spans 12 amino acids. Trimming cost V 6 bases and J 5 bases; bases outside gene matches: 1.

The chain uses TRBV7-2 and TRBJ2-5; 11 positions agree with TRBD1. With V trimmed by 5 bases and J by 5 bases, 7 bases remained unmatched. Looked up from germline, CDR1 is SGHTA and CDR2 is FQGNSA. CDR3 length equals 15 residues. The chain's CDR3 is CASSPDRGLSETQYF. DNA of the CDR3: TGTGCCAGCAGCCCGGACAGGGGGCTTTCGGAGACCCAGTACTTC.

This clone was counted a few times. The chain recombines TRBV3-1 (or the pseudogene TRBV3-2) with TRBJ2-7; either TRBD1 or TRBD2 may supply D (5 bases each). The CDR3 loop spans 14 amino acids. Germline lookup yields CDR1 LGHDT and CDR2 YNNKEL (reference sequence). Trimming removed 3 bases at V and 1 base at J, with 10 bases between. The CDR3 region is CASSQMGVSYEQYF. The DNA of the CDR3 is TGTGCCAGCAGCCAGATGGGGGTGTCCTACGAGCAGTACTTC.

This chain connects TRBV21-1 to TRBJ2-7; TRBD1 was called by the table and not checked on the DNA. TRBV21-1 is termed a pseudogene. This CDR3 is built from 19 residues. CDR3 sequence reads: CASSKYRDRDFLSNYEQYF. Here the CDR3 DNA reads TGTGCCAGCAGCAAATACCGGGACAGGGATTTTCTCTCAAACTACGAGCAGTACTTC.

DNA for the CDR3: TGTGCCTGGAGTTCCGGGAACTACTATGGCTACACCTTC. Protein product: CAWSSGNYYGYTF. The gene calls are TRBV30 and TRBJ1-2; D unclear. The CDR3 covers 13 residues. The V gene lost 2 bases and the J gene lost 3 bases, with 10 bases spanning the gap. CDR1 and CDR2 from the germline V gene are GTSNPN and SVGIG (reference sequence). Full variable domain (remainder filled in from reference TRBV30 and TRBJ1-2): SQTIHQWPATLVQPVGSPLSLECTVEGTSNPNLYWYRQAAGRGLQLLFYSVGIGQISSEVPQNLSASRPQDRQFILSSKKLLLSDSGFYLCAWSSGNYYGYTFGSGTRLTVV.